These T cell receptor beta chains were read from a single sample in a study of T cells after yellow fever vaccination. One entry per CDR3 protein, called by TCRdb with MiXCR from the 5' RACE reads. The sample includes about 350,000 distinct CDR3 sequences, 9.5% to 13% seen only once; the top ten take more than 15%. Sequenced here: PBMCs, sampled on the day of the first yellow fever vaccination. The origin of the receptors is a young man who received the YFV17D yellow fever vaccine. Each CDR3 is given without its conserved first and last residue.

CDR3: ASNLEGGRNQPQH
V: TRBV7-2
J: TRBJ1-5

CDR3: ASRIGTSDSSYNEQF
V: TRBV5-4
J: TRBJ2-1

CDR3: ASSQHRGYYEQY
V: TRBV4-3
J: TRBJ2-7

CDR3: ASSWGGRETQY
V: TRBV12-3/TRBV12-4
J: TRBJ2-5

CDR3: ASSQWASELETQY
V: TRBV11-2
J: TRBJ2-5

CDR3: ASSPSSGDGIQY
V: TRBV7-2
J: TRBJ2-4

CDR3: ASSVGGGDVDEQF
V: TRBV9
J: TRBJ2-1

CDR3: ASSYARNYGYT
V: TRBV6-5
J: TRBJ1-2

CDR3: ASSPDSNTEAF
V: TRBV18
J: TRBJ1-1

CDR3: ASTPQGEAF
V: TRBV7-9
J: TRBJ1-1

CDR3: ASSSRGPLGANVLT
V: TRBV5-6
J: TRBJ2-6

CDR3: ASSLVVSTGELF
V: TRBV10-1
J: TRBJ2-2

CDR3: SAPNPGKLF
V: TRBV20-1
J: TRBJ1-4

CDR3: ATSRGRRGADTQY
V: TRBV15
J: TRBJ2-3

CDR3: ASSDNAMRGQGELF
V: TRBV9
J: TRBJ2-2

CDR3: ASSYGRGYGYT
V: TRBV6-5
J: TRBJ1-2

CDR3: ASNSAGAFTGELF
V: TRBV12-3/TRBV12-4
J: TRBJ2-2

CDR3: ASSAGTGIYYEQY
V: TRBV14
J: TRBJ2-7

CDR3: ASSQALRGGDQPQH
V: TRBV4-2
J: TRBJ1-5

CDR3: ASSLGTGQPQH
V: TRBV12-3/TRBV12-4
J: TRBJ1-5

CDR3: ASSPKQNTEAF
V: TRBV7-9
J: TRBJ1-1

CDR3: ASSWGLGQETQY
V: TRBV5-6
J: TRBJ2-5

CDR3: ASSQEENTQY
V: TRBV5-1
J: TRBJ2-3

CDR3: ASSLRTGVGTEAF
V: TRBV7-2
J: TRBJ1-1

CDR3: ASSSGWGTDTQY
V: TRBV7-8
J: TRBJ2-3

CDR3: ASSQGHDRGGEKLF
V: TRBV4-2
J: TRBJ1-4

CDR3: ASTAGGKETQY
V: TRBV2
J: TRBJ2-5

CDR3: ATRRTGGTNEKLF
V: TRBV15
J: TRBJ1-4

CDR3: ASSFTGGPNEQF
V: TRBV5-8
J: TRBJ2-1

CDR3: ASSPPWGANVLT
V: TRBV7-9
J: TRBJ2-6

CDR3: ASSYSLQGSGELF
V: TRBV6-5
J: TRBJ2-2

CDR3: ASSALRTTGELF
V: TRBV11-2
J: TRBJ2-2

CDR3: ASTSQVASFDGYT
V: TRBV6-1
J: TRBJ1-2

CDR3: ASSTGTSGPDTQY
V: TRBV5-1
J: TRBJ2-3

CDR3: ASSRLAAGELF
V: TRBV7-2
J: TRBJ2-2

CDR3: SVVRSGSYEQY
V: TRBV29-1
J: TRBJ2-7

CDR3: ASSQATNYGYT
V: TRBV14
J: TRBJ1-2

CDR3: ASSRGEGSDTQY
V: TRBV5-1
J: TRBJ2-3

CDR3: ASSPLTGVQGNIQY
V: TRBV18
J: TRBJ2-4

CDR3: SVGDGYNQPQH
V: TRBV29-1
J: TRBJ1-5

CDR3: ASSLLGLAGDNEQF
V: TRBV5-1
J: TRBJ2-1

CDR3: ASSDYPGPLNTEAF
V: TRBV19
J: TRBJ1-1

CDR3: ASSPGWTDTQY
V: TRBV4-1
J: TRBJ2-3

CDR3: ASSIRGAKETQY
V: TRBV5-1
J: TRBJ2-5

CDR3: ASSLGGRASNQPQH
V: TRBV7-9
J: TRBJ1-5

CDR3: ASSQHQAQGGVTDTQY
V: TRBV7-6
J: TRBJ2-3

CDR3: SVVETGGTEAF
V: TRBV29-1
J: TRBJ1-1

CDR3: ASSQSAGKSEAF
V: TRBV6-1
J: TRBJ1-1

CDR3: ASSSGGDTDTQY
V: TRBV5-1
J: TRBJ2-3

CDR3: ASSPNHPGTGVTDTQY
V: TRBV18
J: TRBJ2-3

CDR3: ASSPGTSGEKLF
V: TRBV2
J: TRBJ1-4

CDR3: SGIVEGNTEAF
V: TRBV29-1
J: TRBJ1-1

CDR3: ASSLLQPRHYGYT
V: TRBV23-1
J: TRBJ1-2

CDR3: ASSFLVGREQY
V: TRBV7-2
J: TRBJ2-3

CDR3: ASSSMFQGEGNQPQH
V: TRBV7-2
J: TRBJ1-5